This T cell receptor (beta chain) stems from a study of early T cells in non-severe SARS-CoV-2 infection. Study-wide findings and caveats: VDJdb-based matching was biased toward anti-spike CD8 responses and missed private and CD4 specificities.

The CDR3 extends over 12 amino acids. V shed 6 bases and J shed 1 base, with 6 bases lying between them. Germline V CDR1 and CDR2: SEHNR, FQNEAQ (reference sequence). MiXCR, run by TCRdb on the 5' RACE reads, gives a single entry per CDR3 protein. The sample contains about 48,000 distinct CDR3 sequences, roughly 6.1% of which appear only once. Only a few counts were recorded for this clonotype. Antigen: not known. The sample in question was whole blood, obtained at baseline. The chain uses TRBV7-9 and TRBJ1-1; D is uncertain. This receptor was obtained from an adult who was a healthcare worker with PCR-confirmed SARS-CoV-2 infection or an uninfected control (not recorded which). CDR3 DNA sequence: TGTGCCAGCAGTGTAACGAACACTGAAGCTTTCTTT. Its translation is CASSVTNTEAFF.